Sequencing of this T cell receptor beta chain was carried out in a study of vaccination and CD4 T cells after COVID-19. As for the study in general: Convalescent patients, SARS-CoV-2 positive by nasal swab PCR, comprised 9 or 10 mild cases and one severe case. Investigators stimulated cells with overlapping spike peptides drawn from SARS-CoV-2, HCoV-NL63, HCoV-OC43 and HCoV-229E. Convalescent donors were composed of six males and four females, of whom two were Hispanic.

Worth noting for this clonotype: Its antigen remains unknown.

The CDR3 length is 13 residues. Germline loops: CDR1 DFQATT, CDR2 SNEGSKA (reference sequence). The Oncomine TCR Beta short-read assay was applied to DNA of cultured CD4+ T cells. TCRdb reprocessed the PCR reads with MiXCR, giving one entry per CDR3 protein. There are some 10,000 distinct CDR3 sequences in the sample; over 40% occur only once, and 20% to 25% lies in the top ten. Treatment: 10-day PBMC culture with coronavirus spike peptide pools or control peptides (ViraFEST assay). The chain uses TRBV20-1 and TRBJ1-2; no clear D. This TCR came from a human donor who had recovered from COVID-19. Sequencing was done on a sample of CD4+ T cells from blood, cultured in vitro. This CDR3 reads CSVGSLSNYGYTF. CDR3 in DNA: TGCAGCGTGGGAAGTCTCTCTAACTATGGCTACACCTTC.